This T cell receptor (beta chain) was sequenced during a study of T cell clusters in autoimmune cytopenias. Study information: Healthy donor controls had a mean age of about 53 years and median age of about 60 years.

TRB rearrangements were amplified by touch-down multiplex PCR with mixed TRB-A/B primers. TCRdb reworked the multiplex PCR reads into one entry per CDR3 protein, no DNA. This repertoire includes approximately 4,100 distinct CDR3 sequences. The CDR3 has 14 residues. Germline assignment: CDR1 SEHNR and CDR2 FQNEAQ (reference sequence). A note on this clonotype: Its antigen remains unknown.

Study findings and constraints: Primary autoimmune cytopenia patients appeared to lack physiological T cell clusters present in healthy donors. TRB repertoire shifts in secondary cytopenia and chronic lymphocytic leukemia mostly reflected lymphoma, not autoimmunity.

TRB was amplified from 250 ng of peripheral blood genomic DNA per sample. These data also formed part of another study, on T cell repertoires in aging, cancer and after chemotherapy. From that study: Immunological memory after chemotherapy cannot be judged from the repertoire data.

The sequencing sample was made of peripheral blood. The V gene is TRBV7-9, the J gene TRBJ1-2; the TRBD1 assignment by TCRdb is unverifiable without DNA. The sequence was obtained from a human donor in good health. The CDR3 protein is CASSLERTAGGYTF.